What follows are 25 T cell receptor beta chains derived from one specimen sequenced in a study of spatial heterogeneity in lung cancer. Indicated time point: sample taken at primary tumor resection. Each CDR3 protein is one row after TCRdb ran MiXCR on the 5' RACE reads. The profile shows around 87,000 distinct CDR3 sequences, about 12% of them singletons. The sequences come from PBMCs, collected at surgery. These receptors were obtained from a male donor with early-stage non-small cell lung cancer.

This clonotype appeared a few times. This chain's CDR3 is CASSIPRTGGSGYTF. Written as DNA, the CDR3 is TGTGCCAGCAGCATCCCCCGGACAGGGGGTTCTGGCTACACCTTC. V usage is TRBV7-9 and J usage is TRBJ1-2; 10 nucleotides match TRBD1. V lost 5 bases and J lost 7; bases outside the gene matches: 10. Germline values: CDR1 SEHNR, CDR2 FQNEAQ (reference sequence). This CDR3 is built from 15 residues.

In its sample, this clonotype was seen many times. The rearrangement joins TRBV23-1 to TRBJ1-1; D is unresolved. TRBV23-1 is marked as an open reading frame, function uncertain. V lost 4 bases and J 6 bases, leaving 12 bases between the germline ends. This CDR3 comprises 13 residues. DNA for the CDR3: TGCGCCAGCAGTCGAAAGGATCGGGCTGAAGCTTTCTTT. It translates to CASSRKDRAEAFF.

This clonotype occurred many times. The genes are TRBV6-2 or TRBV6-3 and TRBJ1-1; D might be TRBD1 (5 bases). The CDR3 sequence is 13 residues long. V lost 5 bases, J lost 3 bases, and 10 bases lay in between. CDR1 and CDR2 (germline): MNHEY, SVGEGT. CDR3 DNA: TGTGCCAGCAGTGGGCAGGGCGACACTGAAGCTTTCTTT. It specifies CASSGQGDTEAFF.

This clonotype was found a few times. J is TRBJ2-1 and V is TRBV3-1; D is uncertain. Trimming took 4 bases from V and 8 from J, leaving 6 bases between them. This CDR3 has 11 residues. The germline V gene encodes CDR1 LGHDT and CDR2 YNNKEL (reference sequence). CDR3 coding DNA: TGTGCCAGCAGCCGAGGTGATGAGCAGTTCTTC. This gives the protein CASSRGDEQFF.

Many counts were recorded for this clonotype. The V call is TRBV7-9, the J call TRBJ2-1; D not resolved. Looked up from germline, CDR1 is SEHNR and CDR2 is FQNEAQ (reference sequence). The CDR3 sequence is 14 residues long. The V and J ends lost 2 bases and 6 bases respectively, with 11 bases between them. DNA of the CDR3: TGTGCCAGCAGCTTAATCCCGTCTACCAATGAGCAGTTCTTC. This translates into CASSLIPSTNEQFF.

This clonotype was observed many times. The rearrangement joins TRBV15 to TRBJ2-3; D is undetermined. Germline CDR1 and CDR2: LNHNV and YYDKDF (reference sequence). Trimming removed 3 bases at V and 1 base at J, with 5 bases between. This CDR3 is 13 amino acids long. Here the CDR3 reads CATSRDRTDTQYF. CDR3 nucleotide sequence: TGTGCCACCAGCAGGGATCGCACAGATACGCAGTATTTT. Looking up the rest from reference TRBV15 and TRBJ2-3 gives the full variable domain: DAMVIQNPRYQVTQFGKPVTLSCSQTLNHNVMYWYQQKSSQAPKLLFHYYDKDFNNEADTPDNFQSRRPNTSFCFLDIRSPGLGDTAMYLCATSRDRTDTQYFGPGTRLTVL.

This clonotype has ten or more counts. The rearrangement joins TRBV5-1 to TRBJ2-3; unclear D gene. V was cut by 0 bases and J by 4 bases, with 3 bases left in between. Germline CDR1 reads SGHRS; CDR2 reads YFSETQ. The CDR3 loop spans 12 amino acids. The CDR3 loop reads CASSLGADTQYF. In nucleotides, the CDR3 is TGCGCCAGCAGCTTGGGGGCAGATACGCAGTATTTT.

This clonotype has a count of ten or more. The chain recombines TRBV6-5 with TRBJ2-2; D might be TRBD1 (6 bases). This CDR3 spans 17 amino acids. V was trimmed by 7 bases and J by 3 bases, leaving 21 bases between them. Germline lookup yields CDR1 MNHEY and CDR2 SVGAGI. CDR3 sequence: CASTARIGTTYTGELFF. The CDR3 nucleotides read TGTGCCAGCACCGCTCGCATCGGGACAACTTACACCGGGGAGCTGTTTTTT.

V usage is TRBV5-1 and J usage is TRBJ2-7; 10 bases align to TRBD1. This CDR3 is built from 15 residues. Germline values: CDR1 SGHRS, CDR2 YFSETQ. Unmatched junction bases numbered 9, after V lost 4 bases and J lost 5 bases. CDR3: CASSRTGQGNDEQYF. CDR3 DNA: TGCGCCAGCAGCCGCACGGGACAGGGGAACGACGAGCAGTACTTC.

This clonotype was found a few times. Germline and junction disagree at one end, which may indicate a read error. V usage is TRBV7-7 and J usage is TRBJ2-3; D may be TRBD1 or TRBD2 (5 bases each). CDR1 and CDR2 from the germline V gene are SSHAT and FNYEAQ (reference sequence). The CDR3 sequence is 15 residues long. The CDR3 region has the DNA TGTGCTAGCAGCTTATCGAGAGGGGGCACAGATACGCAGTATTTT. Amino acid sequence: CASSLSRGGTDTQYF.

This clonotype showed up just a few times. The chain uses TRBV7-2 and TRBJ2-5; perhaps TRBD2 as D (6 bases). The germline V and J ends were trimmed by 5 bases and 3 bases, with 13 bases remaining between them. The germline CDR1 and CDR2 sequences are SGHTA and FQGNSA. This CDR3 comprises 14 residues. The DNA for the CDR3 is TGTGCCAGCAGCCGCGGGATAGCGGAAGAGACCCAGTACTTC. As protein: CASSRGIAEETQYF.

This clonotype was observed a handful of times. The chain has TRBV7-2 and TRBJ2-1; TRBD2 matches at 7 bases. Trimming at V came to 5 bases and at J to 2 bases, leaving 9 bases not matched to a gene. The CDR3 has 16 amino acids. Germline V gene lookup returns CDR1 SGHTA and CDR2 FQGNSA. The CDR3 region is CASSTPSSGPYNEQFF. The CDR3 nucleotides are TGTGCCAGCAGCACTCCGTCTAGCGGCCCCTACAATGAGCAGTTCTTC.

The CDR3 nucleotides are TGTGCCAGCAGCACACCCAGGGGGCAAGAGACCCAGTACTTC. Its protein is CASSTPRGQETQYF. The V gene is TRBV5-5, the J gene TRBJ2-5; 7 nucleotides agree with TRBD1. In germline, CDR1 is SGHKS, CDR2 YYEKEE (reference sequence). The V and J ends lost 4 bases and 2 bases, in that order; junction bases with no gene match: 5. This CDR3 comprises 14 residues.

The chain couples TRBV6-5 to TRBJ2-5; a weak D match, TRBD1 (6 bases). From germline, CDR1 is MNHEY and CDR2 SVGAGI. The CDR3 is 14 residues long. V lost 2 bases to trimming and J lost 1 base, with 8 bases between them. The CDR3 nucleotides are TGTGCCAGCAGTTACGGGGACACCCAAGAGACCCAGTACTTC. It translates to CASSYGDTQETQYF.

This clonotype was counted a few times. The genes are TRBV7-2 and TRBJ1-5, with 8 positions matching TRBD1. V shed 5 bases, J shed 5 bases, and the junction held 5 bases outside the gene matches. CDR3 size: 14 residues. CDR1 is SGHTA, CDR2 FQGNSA, per germline. Here the CDR3 reads CASSGSGGDQPQHF. The CDR3 DNA follows: TGTGCCAGCAGCGGTTCAGGGGGCGATCAGCCCCAGCATTTT.

The genes are TRBV7-2 and TRBJ2-3; D is tentatively TRBD1 or TRBD2 (6 bases each). V lost 7 bases to trimming and J lost 4 bases, with 18 bases between them. The CDR3 has 15 residues. Germline V lookup: CDR1 SGHTA, CDR2 FQGNSA. CDR3 sequence (DNA): TGTGCCAGCACCCCCGGGGTGGGGGGCCCAGATACGCAGTATTTT. Translation: CASTPGVGGPDTQYF.

This clonotype has a handful of counts. The CDR3 loop reads CASSPWDRGRTETQYF. DNA of the CDR3: TGTGCCAGCAGTCCTTGGGACAGGGGGCGAACGGAGACCCAGTACTTC. The J gene is TRBJ2-5, the V gene TRBV12-3 or TRBV12-4; 12 bases fit TRBD1. V dropped 5 bases and J dropped 5; count of bases not matched to a gene: 9. The CDR3 spans 16 residues.

V gene TRBV4-1 combines with J gene TRBJ1-5, with D unresolved. Germline V CDR1 and CDR2: MGHRA, YSYEKL. V lost 3 bases to trimming and J lost 7 bases, with 10 bases between them. This CDR3 is built from 13 residues. CDR3 nucleotide sequence: TGCGCCAGCAGCCAGACCGGAGAACAGCCCCAGCATTTT. It specifies CASSQTGEQPQHF.

This clonotype was detected a few times. The chain employs TRBV4-3 and TRBJ2-1, with TRBD2 matching over 10 bases. The CDR3 totals 17 residues. The germline V gene has CDR1 LGHNA and CDR2 YSLEER. The V gene end was trimmed by 4 bases and the J gene end by 8 bases; junction bases not matched to a gene: 14. CDR3 sequence: CASSRDSSGSGLDEQFF. In DNA form, the CDR3 reads TGCGCCAGCAGCCGAGACTCTAGCGGGAGTGGATTGGATGAGCAGTTCTTC.

This clonotype has more than one count but fewer than ten. The chain links TRBV7-2 to TRBJ2-7, with no clear D. V gave up 1 base and J gave up 6 bases, with 16 bases separating them. This CDR3 contains 15 residues. CDR1 is SGHTA and CDR2 is FQGNSA in the germline V gene. The CDR3 bases are TGTGCCAGCAGCTTAGGGCCACGATTGGTAGGCGAGCAGTACTTC. It codes for CASSLGPRLVGEQYF.

This clonotype was detected only a few times. The J gene is TRBJ2-6, the V gene TRBV20-1, with D unclear. Per germline, CDR1 DFQATT and CDR2 SNEGSKA (reference sequence). V lost 0 bases to trimming and J lost 0 bases, with 6 bases between them. This CDR3 contains 15 residues. The chain's CDR3 is CSARDLTSGANVLTF. CDR3 in DNA: TGCAGTGCTAGAGATCTTACCTCTGGGGCCAACGTCCTGACTTTC.

This rearrangement joins TRBV28 to TRBJ2-4, with 9 positions matching TRBD1. Germline assignment: CDR1 MDHEN and CDR2 SYDVKM. This CDR3 spans 14 amino acids. With 5 bases clipped from V and 6 bases from J, the junction kept 5 bases outside the gene matches. This chain's CDR3 is CASSARDRANIQYF. CDR3 DNA sequence: TGTGCCAGCAGTGCCCGGGACAGGGCAAACATTCAGTACTTC.

A few counts support this clonotype. V and J are TRBV7-2 and TRBJ2-7; 9 nucleotides agree with TRBD1. V dropped 0 bases and J dropped 7; count of bases not matched to a gene: 7. Germline V gene lookup returns CDR1 SGHTA and CDR2 FQGNSA. The CDR3 runs 15 residues. CDR3: CASSLAGQGSEEQYF. As DNA, the CDR3 is TGTGCCAGCAGCTTAGCGGGACAGGGCTCAGAGGAGCAGTACTTC. The full variable domain, its missing parts supplied by reference TRBV7-2 and TRBJ2-7, is GAGVSQSPSNKVTEKGKDVELRCDPISGHTALYWYRQSLGQGLEFLIYFQGNSAPDKSGLPSDRFSAERTGGSVSTLTIQRTQQEDSAVYLCASSLAGQGSEEQYFGPGTRLTVT.

The chain has TRBV7-3 and TRBJ2-5; D is unresolved. Looked up from germline, CDR1 is SGHTA and CDR2 is FQGTGA. The V end was cut by 4 bases, the J end by 4 bases, with 13 bases between. The CDR3 consists of 14 residues. CDR3 region: CASSSPNKPETQYF. CDR3 in DNA: TGTGCCAGCAGCTCCCCAAATAAACCAGAGACCCAGTACTTC. The full variable domain, with the rest looked up from reference TRBV7-3 and TRBJ2-5, is GAGVSQTPSNKVTEKGKYVELRCDPISGHTALYWYRQSLGQGPEFLIYFQGTGAADDSGLPNDRFFAVRPEGSVSTLKIQRTERGDSAVYLCASSSPNKPETQYFGPGTRLLVL.

This clonotype was detected only a few times. The V and J genes are TRBV12-3 or TRBV12-4 and TRBJ2-3, with D possibly called TRBD1 or TRBD2 (6 bases each). V shed 5 bases and J shed 2 bases, with 8 bases lying between them. CDR3 length: 13 amino acids. CDR3 amino acids: CASSRGPTDTQYF. The DNA for the CDR3 is TGTGCCAGCAGTCGGGGGCCCACAGATACGCAGTATTTT.